The 12 T cell receptor beta chains reported below all come from one sample, sequenced in a study of cytomegalovirus exposure and HLA in healthy donors. Primers: 60 Vbeta forward and 13 Jbeta reverse. Clones were read by immunoSEQ multiplex PCR, and TCRdb kept only the in-frame ones, dropping some. The sample carries 100,000 to 150,000 clones, roughly four fifths recorded once. The material sequenced was PBMCs. These receptors were obtained from a woman between 40 and 55 years old in good health and CMV-seropositive.

The chain recombines TRBV11-2 with TRBJ2-2; TRBD2 might be the D (6 bases). The CDR3 contains 15 residues. Deletions cut 5 bases from V and 0 bases from J, with 10 bases between. CDR1 is SGHAT, CDR2 FQNNGV, per germline. CDR3 nucleotide sequence: TGTGCCAGCAGCCCCCCGGGGGCGAACACCGGGGAGCTGTTTTTT. Amino acids: CASSPPGANTGELFF.

This clone was recorded a few times. The CDR3 DNA is TGTGCCAGCAGTTTCTCGACAGGGGGCAACTATGGCTACACCTTC. This sequence encodes CASSFSTGGNYGYTF. The chain couples TRBV28 to TRBJ1-2; 10 positions match TRBD1. The CDR3 sequence is 15 residues long. J was trimmed by 2 bases and V by 3 bases; bases with no gene match: 3. The germline CDR1 and CDR2 sequences are MDHEN and SYDVKM.

The V and J genes are TRBV27 and TRBJ1-5, with D tentatively TRBD1 (5 bases). This CDR3 is built from 13 residues. The germline V gene encodes CDR1 MNHEY and CDR2 SMNVEV (reference sequence). The V end lost 2 bases, the J end lost 4 bases, and 6 bases lay between the germline ends. CDR3 in DNA: TGTGCCAGCAGTTTAGGGGCAAATCAGCCCCAGCATTTT. Amino acids: CASSLGANQPQHF.

The chain combines TRBV7-2 with TRBJ1-1, with D uncertain. V was pared by 1 base and J by 11 bases, with 14 bases between. CDR1 is SGHTA, CDR2 FQGNSA, per germline. The CDR3 is 13 residues long. In DNA form, the CDR3 reads TGTGCCAGCAGCTTAGGCCCCACCCCGGGGGCTTTCTTT. This encodes CASSLGPTPGAFF.

V and J are TRBV6-6 and TRBJ1-5; 9 bases are a match to TRBD1. V lost 0 bases to trimming and J lost 6 bases; unmatched junction nucleotides: 3. CDR1 and CDR2 from the germline V gene are MNHNY and SVGAGI (reference sequence). CDR3 length: 15 amino acids. The CDR3 DNA is TGTGCCAGCAGTTACTCTACAGGGGGCGGTCAGCCCCAGCATTTT. This codes for CASSYSTGGGQPQHF.

This chain connects TRBV14 to TRBJ1-6; 10 nucleotides align to TRBD1. Trimming cost V 3 bases and J 1 base; bases outside gene matches: 0. The CDR3 contains 16 residues. Germline loops: CDR1 SGHDN, CDR2 FVKESK. The CDR3 sequence: CASSQGQGSYNSPLHF. In nucleotides, the CDR3 is TGTGCCAGCAGCCAGGGACAGGGGTCCTATAATTCACCCCTCCACTTT.

V is TRBV7-9 and J is TRBJ1-1, with D perhaps TRBD1 (6 bases). The V end lost 3 bases, the J end lost 3 bases, and 11 bases lay between the germline ends. Germline CDR1 and CDR2: SEHNR and FQNEAQ (reference sequence). CDR3 length: 14 residues. This CDR3 is CASSFQGSDTEAFF. Here the CDR3 DNA reads TGTGCCAGCAGCTTCCAGGGGTCGGACACTGAAGCTTTCTTT.

This rearrangement joins TRBV9 to TRBJ1-3, with D unclear. V dropped 3 bases and J dropped 2 bases, with 12 bases sitting between them. The CDR3 extends over 15 amino acids. CDR1 is SGDLS, CDR2 YYNGEE, per germline. CDR3 in amino acids: CASSADQVAGNTIYF. The CDR3 bases are TGTGCCAGCAGCGCCGACCAGGTGGCTGGAAACACCATATATTTT.

The chain links TRBV28 to TRBJ2-3, with TRBD2 as a possible D gene (6 bases). Per germline, CDR1 MDHEN and CDR2 SYDVKM. Trimming stripped 3 bases from V and 5 bases from J, with 15 bases between. The CDR3 is 15 residues long. The CDR3 region is CASSFASEGKDTQYF. The CDR3 coding sequence is TGTGCCAGCAGTTTTGCTAGCGAGGGGAAAGATACGCAGTATTTT.

This clone was recorded a few times. This sequence joins TRBV19 and TRBJ1-1; unclear D gene. Looked up from germline, CDR1 is LNHDA and CDR2 is SQIVND (reference sequence). There are 13 residues in the CDR3. The ends were cut back, 6 bases at V and 1 base at J, with 9 bases in the middle. The CDR3 sequence: CASSRGPNTEAFF. DNA for the CDR3: TGTGCCAGTAGCAGAGGTCCGAACACTGAAGCTTTCTTT.

The chain couples TRBV6-5 to TRBJ2-5; TRBD1 might be the D (5 bases). In germline, CDR1 is MNHEY, CDR2 SVGAGI. The CDR3 has 13 amino acids. V was trimmed by 6 bases and J by 2 bases, leaving 10 bases between them. CDR3: CASRLTAQETQYF. The CDR3 DNA sequence: TGTGCCAGCAGGCTGACAGCACAAGAGACCCAGTACTTC.

As to this clone: Other DNA sequences in the same sample also yield this CDR3. The chain joins TRBV9 to TRBJ2-2, with a weak D call TRBD1 (6 bases). Deletions cut 0 bases from V and 6 bases from J, with 6 bases between. Germline V gene lookup returns CDR1 SGDLS and CDR2 YYNGEE. The CDR3 length is 13 residues. DNA of the CDR3: TGTGCCAGCAGCGTAGAGGGGGCCGGGGAGCTGTTTTTT. Residues: CASSVEGAGELFF.